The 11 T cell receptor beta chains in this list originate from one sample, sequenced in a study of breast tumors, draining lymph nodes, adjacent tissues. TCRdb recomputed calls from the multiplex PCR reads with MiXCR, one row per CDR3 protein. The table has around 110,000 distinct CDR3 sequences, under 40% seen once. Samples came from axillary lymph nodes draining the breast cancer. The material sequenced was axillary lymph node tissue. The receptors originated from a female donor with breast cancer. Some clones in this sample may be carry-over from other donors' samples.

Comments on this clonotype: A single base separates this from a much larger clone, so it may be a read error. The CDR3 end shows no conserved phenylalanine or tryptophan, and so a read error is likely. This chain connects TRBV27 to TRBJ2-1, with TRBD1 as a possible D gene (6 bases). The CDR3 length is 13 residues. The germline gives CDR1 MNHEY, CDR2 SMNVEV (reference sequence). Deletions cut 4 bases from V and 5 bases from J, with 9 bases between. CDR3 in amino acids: CASSSTGHNEQFS. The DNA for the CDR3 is TGTGCCAGCAGTTCCACAGGGCACAATGAGCAGTTCTCC.

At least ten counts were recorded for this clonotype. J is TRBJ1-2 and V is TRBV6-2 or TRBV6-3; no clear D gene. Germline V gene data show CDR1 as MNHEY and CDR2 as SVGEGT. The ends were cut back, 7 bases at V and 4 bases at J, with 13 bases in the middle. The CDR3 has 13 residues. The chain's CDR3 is CASKREAPYGYTF. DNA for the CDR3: TGTGCCAGCAAGCGGGAGGCCCCCTATGGCTACACCTTC.

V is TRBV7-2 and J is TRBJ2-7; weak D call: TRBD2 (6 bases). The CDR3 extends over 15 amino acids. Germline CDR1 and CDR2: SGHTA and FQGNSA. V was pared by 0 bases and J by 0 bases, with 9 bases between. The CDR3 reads CASSLAWGGSYEQYV. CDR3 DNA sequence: TGTGCCAGCAGCTTAGCGTGGGGAGGCTCCTACGAGCAGTACGTC.

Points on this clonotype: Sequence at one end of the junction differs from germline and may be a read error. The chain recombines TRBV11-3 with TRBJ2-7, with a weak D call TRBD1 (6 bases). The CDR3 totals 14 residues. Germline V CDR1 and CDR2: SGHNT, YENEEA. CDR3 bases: TGTGCCAGCAGTCTTAGAAACAGGGCCGACGAGCAGTGCTTC. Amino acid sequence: CASSLRNRADEQCF.

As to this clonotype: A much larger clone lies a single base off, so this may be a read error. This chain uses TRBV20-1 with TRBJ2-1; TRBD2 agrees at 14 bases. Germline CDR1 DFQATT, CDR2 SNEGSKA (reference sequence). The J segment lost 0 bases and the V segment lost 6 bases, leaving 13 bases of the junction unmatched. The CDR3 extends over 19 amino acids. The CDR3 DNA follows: TGCAGTGCCCTAGGACTAGCGGGAGGCCCTAAGAGCTCCTACAATGAGCAGTTCTTC. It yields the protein CSALGLAGGPKSSYNEQFF.

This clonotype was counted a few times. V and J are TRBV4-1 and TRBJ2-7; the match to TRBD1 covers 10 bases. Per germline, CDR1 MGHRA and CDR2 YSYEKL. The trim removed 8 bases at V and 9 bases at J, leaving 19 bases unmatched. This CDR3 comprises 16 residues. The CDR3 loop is CASGRESGTGVNGQYF. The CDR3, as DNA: TGCGCCAGCGGCCGGGAATCCGGGACAGGGGTCAACGGGCAGTACTTC.

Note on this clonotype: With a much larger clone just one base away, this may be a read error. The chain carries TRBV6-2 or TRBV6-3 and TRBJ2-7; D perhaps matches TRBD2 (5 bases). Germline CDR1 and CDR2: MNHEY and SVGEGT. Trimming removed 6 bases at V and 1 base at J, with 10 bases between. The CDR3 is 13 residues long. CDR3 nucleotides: TGTGCCAGCAGCAGAGGGTCATCCTACGAGCAGTACTTC. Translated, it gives CASSRGSSYEQYF.

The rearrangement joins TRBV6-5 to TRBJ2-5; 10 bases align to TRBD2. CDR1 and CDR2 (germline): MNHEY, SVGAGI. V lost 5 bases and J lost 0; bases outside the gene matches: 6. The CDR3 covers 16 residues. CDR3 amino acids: CASSPFSGGNQETQYF. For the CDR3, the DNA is TGTGCCAGCAGTCCCTTTAGCGGGGGGAACCAAGAGACCCAGTACTTC.

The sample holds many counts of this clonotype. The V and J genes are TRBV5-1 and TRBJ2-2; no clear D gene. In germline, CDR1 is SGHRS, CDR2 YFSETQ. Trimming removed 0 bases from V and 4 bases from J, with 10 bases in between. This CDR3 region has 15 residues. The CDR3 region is CASSLDLVTTGELFF. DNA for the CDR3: TGCGCCAGCAGCTTGGACCTAGTCACCACCGGGGAGCTGTTTTTT.

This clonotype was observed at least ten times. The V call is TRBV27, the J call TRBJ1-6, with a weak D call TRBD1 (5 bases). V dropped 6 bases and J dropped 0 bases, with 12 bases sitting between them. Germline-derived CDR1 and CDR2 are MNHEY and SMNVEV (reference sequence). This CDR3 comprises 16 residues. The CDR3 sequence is CASSPDRSSYNSPLHF. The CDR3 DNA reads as TGTGCCAGCAGCCCCGACAGAAGCTCCTATAATTCACCCCTCCACTTT.

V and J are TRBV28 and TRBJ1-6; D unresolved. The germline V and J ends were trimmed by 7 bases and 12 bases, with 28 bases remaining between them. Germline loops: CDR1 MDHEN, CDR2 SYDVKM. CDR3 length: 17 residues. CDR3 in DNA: TGTGCCAGCAAACCTGTTGGCCGCGCTCCTTTTGATTTACCCCTCCACTTT. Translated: CASKPVGRAPFDLPLHF.